This is a list of T cell receptor beta chains from one sample in a study of CD8+ T cells in alopecia areata. Sequencing was performed with immunoSEQ multiplex PCR; in TCRdb, only in-frame clones are kept and a portion is missing. The repertoire holds 200,000 or so clones, with roughly three fifths as singletons. Material: CD8+ T cells sorted from blood. The origin of the receptors is a human donor in good health. The CDR3 runs from the conserved cysteine through the conserved F or W. Each record gives: CDR3 length, J gene, clone size, D gene, V gene, CDR3 DNA, CDR3 protein. A D gene is named only where the DNA matches it firmly. Not all rows give a size; the values are once, few, many and, for expanded clones, a class.

15 TRBJ2-1 NA TRBD2 TRBV19 TGTGCCAGTAGCTCTAGCGGGGCCCTTTACAATGAGCAGTTCTTC CASSSSGALYNEQFF
12 TRBJ2-1 NA NA TRBV5-1 TGCGCCAGCAGCTTGGCCCTAGGTGAGCAGTTCTTC CASSLALGEQFF
14 TRBJ2-2 NA TRBD1 TRBV7-9 TGTGCCACTCGGCTGGGACAGCTAACCGGGGAGCTGTTTTTT CATRLGQLTGELFF
16 TRBJ2-2 few TRBD2 TRBV2 TGTGCCAGCAGTGGAAGGATTAGCGGGGGCACCGGGGAGCTGTTTTTT CASSGRISGGTGELFF
15 TRBJ1-2 NA TRBD1 TRBV9 TGTGCCAGCAGCGCCGGGACAGGGGGCGCGTTTGGCTACACCTTC CASSAGTGGAFGYTF
16 TRBJ2-3 NA TRBD1 TRBV6-1 TGTGCCAGCAGTGAAGCGAGGACAGGGAAGTTCAATACGCAGTATTTT CASSEARTGKFNTQYF
13 TRBJ2-7 few TRBD2 TRBV10-1 TGCGCCGGATCGACTAGCCTACGCTACGAGCAGTACTTC CAGSTSLRYEQYF
12 TRBJ2-7 NA NA TRBV29-1 TGCAGCGTTGGAGGGGGTTCCTACGAGCAGTACTTC CSVGGGSYEQYF
14 TRBJ2-2 NA TRBD2 TRBV6-5 TGTGCCAGCAGAGCGGGGGGGGACACCGGGGAGCTGTTTTTT CASRAGGDTGELFF
14 TRBJ1-2 NA NA TRBV27 TGTGCCAGCCCCCCCCGAGGACAGAACTATGGCTACACCTTC CASPPRGQNYGYTF
15 TRBJ2-1 NA NA TRBV6-5 TGTGCCAGCAGTCGTCTCCCAGCCGGTTACAATGAGCAGTTCTTC CASSRLPAGYNEQFF
12 TRBJ1-1 NA NA TRBV7-9 TGTGCCAGCATCCGTATAATCACTGAAGCTTTCTTT CASIRIITEAFF
12 TRBJ1-1 NA NA TRBV29-1 TGCAGCTCCATCATCCTAGGTGGGGAAGCTTTCTTT CSSIILGGEAFF
15 TRBJ1-5 once NA TRBV4-1 TGCGCCAGCAGCCCCGTCCTAAATAGCAATCAGCCCCAGCATTTT CASSPVLNSNQPQHF
16 TRBJ1-1 NA NA TRBV4-1 TGCGCCAGCAGCCAATCCGGGTTACCGGGGGGCACTGAAGCTTTCTTT CASSQSGLPGGTEAFF
18 TRBJ2-5 NA NA TRBV4-1 TGCGCCAGCAGCCAAGATCCACAGAGGGCGGAGAGGCGGGAGACCCAGTACTTC CASSQDPQRAERRETQYF
12 TRBJ2-3 NA TRBD2 TRBV7-3 TGTGCCAGCAGCTCGGGGGGAGATACGCAGTATTTT CASSSGGDTQYF
13 TRBJ2-7 few NA TRBV19 TGTGCCAGTAGTACCGGGCTACCCTACGAGCAGTACTTC CASSTGLPYEQYF
18 TRBJ2-2 few TRBD1 TRBV5-1 TGCGCCAGCAGCGGTTTGACAGGGCAGGAAGCGAACACCGGGGAGCTGTTTTTT CASSGLTGQEANTGELFF
13 TRBJ2-7 few NA TRBV7-9 TGTGCCAGCAGCGAAGACAGGTCGGCCGAGCAGTACTTC CASSEDRSAEQYF
16 TRBJ2-1 NA TRBD1 TRBV9 TGTGCCAGCAGCGTACTCGACAGGGGAACCTACAATGAGCAGTTCTTC CASSVLDRGTYNEQFF
13 TRBJ1-1 NA NA TRBV9 TGTGCCAGCAGCGTAGGCGGGCACACTGAAGCTTTCTTT CASSVGGHTEAFF
13 TRBJ1-2 NA TRBD1 TRBV10-2 TGCGCCAGCAGTGATTGGGACAGGGTTGGCTACACCTTC CASSDWDRVGYTF
14 TRBJ1-1 NA TRBD1 TRBV27 TGTGCCAGCAGCCCACAGGGGGAGGTCACTGAAGCTTTCTTT CASSPQGEVTEAFF
13 TRBJ2-2 NA NA TRBV30 TGTGCCGTGGTAGGAGAAAACACCGGGGAGCTGTTTTTT CAVVGENTGELFF
14 TRBJ1-2 once TRBD1 TRBV29-1 TGCAGCGTCTATGACAGGGAATCTTTCTATGGCTACACCTTC CSVYDRESFYGYTF
15 TRBJ1-6 NA NA TRBV6-1 TGTGCCAGCAGTGAGAGGATGGGGGATAATTCACCCCTCCACTTT CASSERMGDNSPLHF
14 TRBJ2-7 NA TRBD1 TRBV7-9 TGTGCCAGCAGCCAGACAGGGGGTCAATACGAGCAGTACTTC CASSQTGGQYEQYF
16 TRBJ1-1 NA TRBD1 TRBV27 TGTGCCAGCAGTTCTACGGGACAGCTCCGGGGCACTGAAGCTTTCTTT CASSSTGQLRGTEAFF
15 TRBJ2-1 NA TRBD2 TRBV5-1 TGCGCCAGCAGCTCCGGGACTAGCGACTACAATGAGCAGTTCTTC CASSSGTSDYNEQFF
13 TRBJ1-2 few NA TRBV7-9 TGTGCCAGCAGCTGGGGCGGGGATCAAGGCTACACCTTC CASSWGGDQGYTF
17 TRBJ2-5 NA TRBD2 TRBV7-6 TGTGCCAGCAGCTCCCGGACTAGCGGGGGGTACCAAGAGACCCAGTACTTC CASSSRTSGGYQETQYF
13 TRBJ1-1 NA NA TRBV6-5 TGTGCCAGCAGCCTACACCGGGACACTGAAGCTTTCTTT CASSLHRDTEAFF
13 TRBJ2-5 NA TRBD2 TRBV7-7 TGTGCCAGCATGATGCGGGAGGGAGAGACCCAGTACTTC CASMMREGETQYF
13 TRBJ2-2 few NA TRBV14 TGTGCCAGCAGCTCTTGGGACACCGGGGAGCTGTTTTTT CASSSWDTGELFF
14 TRBJ2-5 NA TRBD1 TRBV7-9 TGTGCCAGCAGCTTTACAGGGGAACAAGAGACCCAGTACTTC CASSFTGEQETQYF
13 TRBJ2-7 many NA TRBV7-9 TGTGCCAGCAGCTGGCAGGTGTCCTACGAGCAGTACTTC CASSWQVSYEQYF
14 TRBJ2-3 NA TRBD2 TRBV29-1 TGCAGCGTTGAGGCGGGGGGGCCGACAGATACGCAGTATTTT CSVEAGGPTDTQYF
16 TRBJ2-3 few NA TRBV5-6 TGTGCCAGCAGCCTTCTCTCTGCGCCGACCCCAGAGTCGCAGTATTTT CASSLLSAPTPESQYF
15 TRBJ1-1 NA TRBD1 TRBV19 TGTGCCAGTAGTCACCGACAGGGGGCGACCACTGAAGCTTTCTTT CASSHRQGATTEAFF
16 TRBJ2-7 NA TRBD1 TRBV2 TGTGCCAGCAGTGCCCCCGGGACAGGGGTGGGGAACGAGCAGTACTTC CASSAPGTGVGNEQYF
12 TRBJ1-1 NA NA TRBV6-6 TGTGCCAGTGTAGAGGGGAACACTGAAGCTTTCTTT CASVEGNTEAFF
15 TRBJ1-5 NA TRBD1 TRBV4-2 TGTGCCAGCAGCCAGGAGACAGGGACTAATCAGCCCCAGCATTTT CASSQETGTNQPQHF
13 TRBJ1-1 NA NA TRBV27 TGTGCCAGCAGTTACCAGATGAACACTGAAGCTTTCTTT CASSYQMNTEAFF
11 TRBJ1-1 NA NA TRBV29-1 TGCAGCGCGCCGGACGGCACTGAAGCTTTCTTT CSAPDGTEAFF
12 TRBJ2-7 NA NA TRBV25-1 TGTGCCAGCAGTGCCATTGGGGCCGAGCAGTACTTC CASSAIGAEQYF
14 TRBJ1-3 NA NA TRBV30 TGTGCCTGGAAGGAAGTTGGCTCTGGAAACACCATATATTTT CAWKEVGSGNTIYF
12 TRBJ1-2 NA NA TRBV29-1 TGCAGCGTTCCCGCCCCGGTCGGTGGCTACACCTTC CSVPAPVGGYTF
14 TRBJ1-3 NA TRBD1 TRBV30 TGTGCCTGGAGTGTGCTGGACAGGGGAGACACCATATATTTT CAWSVLDRGDTIYF
16 TRBJ2-5 NA TRBD1 TRBV29-1 TGCAGCGTTGAAGGTCGACAGGGGGCGGTCGGAGAGACCCAGTACTTC CSVEGRQGAVGETQYF
15 TRBJ1-3 few NA TRBV13 TGTGCCAGCAGCCCGAGGACGGCCTCTGGAAACACCATATATTTT CASSPRTASGNTIYF
14 TRBJ2-7 NA NA TRBV5-4 TGTGCCACCAAGGAGGATCAGGGCTCCTACGAGCAGTACTTC CATKEDQGSYEQYF
13 TRBJ2-7 NA NA TRBV29-1 TGCAGCGTTACGCAGGCCCTAACCTACGAGCAGTACTTC CSVTQALTYEQYF
17 TRBJ1-1 NA NA TRBV13 TGTGCCAGCAGCTTAGGCCTGGGGTCCGCGCAGTCCACTGAAGCTTTCTTT CASSLGLGSAQSTEAFF
15 TRBJ2-7 NA NA TRBV5-6 TGTGCCAGCAGCTCCCGAACAGGACCTAGCTACGAGCAGTACTTC CASSSRTGPSYEQYF
15 TRBJ1-1 NA TRBD1 TRBV4-1 TGCGCCAGCAGCCAAGATCCGGGCAGGGGGACTGAAGCTTTCTTT CASSQDPGRGTEAFF
14 TRBJ2-7 few NA TRBV5-4 TGTGCCAGCAGCTTGGCCCCGGTGGGCTACGAGCAGTACTTC CASSLAPVGYEQYF
14 TRBJ1-1 NA NA TRBV29-1 TGCAGCGTTGAAGATACGGGGTCCAACACTGAAGCTTTCTTT CSVEDTGSNTEAFF
14 TRBJ2-7 NA NA TRBV7-9 TGTGCCAGCAGCTTAGGTCCTCCGGGGAACGAGCAGTACTTC CASSLGPPGNEQYF